These 14 T cell receptor beta chains share one sample of origin, sequenced in a study of blood T cell repertoires in COVID-19 (dated by TCRdb to 2018 to 2020). Library preparation used the immunoSEQ multiplex PCR assay. The source is immuneACCESS, and TCRdb retained only in-frame sequences with V and J called. Part of the clones is not carried over; for the studies checked, unresolved V genes explain less than half of this, and the remainder is unexplained. Counted in this sample were approximately 450,000 clones; over 75% of them appeared once. The ten largest clones represent 1% to 1.3% of the sample. The specimen was PBMCs or T cells enriched from blood (not recorded which). These receptors came from a man aged 25-40 years who had recovered from COVID-19.

The gene calls are TRBV18 and TRBJ2-5; D may be TRBD1 (6 bases). V was cut by 6 bases and J by 2 bases, with 16 bases left in between. The CDR3 extends over 15 amino acids. Germline-derived CDR1 and CDR2 are KGHSH and LQKENI. CDR3 region: CASSLFGTPQETQYF. CDR3 in DNA: TGTGCCAGCTCCCTATTCGGGACACCGCAAGAGACCCAGTACTTC.

V usage is TRBV5-1 and J usage is TRBJ1-6; 10 bases fit TRBD1. The CDR3 totals 16 residues. From germline, CDR1 is SGHRS and CDR2 YFSETQ. The V gene end was trimmed by 4 bases and the J gene end by 9 bases; junction bases not matched to a gene: 10. CDR3 sequence reads: CASSGTGQGTSSPLHF. The CDR3 DNA sequence: TGCGCCAGCAGCGGAACGGGACAGGGGACAAGTTCACCCCTCCACTTT.

The gene calls are TRBV10-3 and TRBJ2-2; D is unresolved. The CDR3 is 15 amino acids. V was pared by 2 bases and J by 6 bases, with 13 bases between. Germline V CDR1 and CDR2: ENHRY, SYGVKD. CDR3 nucleotide sequence: TGTGCCATCAGTGAGCTGCAGGCCACAGCCGGGGAGCTGTTTTTT. Its translation: CAISELQATAGELFF.

In its sample, this clone was seen once. The CDR3 nucleotides read TGTGCCAGCAGCCAAGGGTCTAGCGGGAGCACAGATACGCAGTATTTT. Its protein is CASSQGSSGSTDTQYF. The rearrangement links TRBV3-1 (or the pseudogene TRBV3-2) to TRBJ2-3; 8 bases map to TRBD2. The V gene end was trimmed by 1 base and the J gene end by 0 bases; junction bases not matched to a gene: 3. From germline, CDR1 is LGHDT and CDR2 YNNKEL (reference sequence). The CDR3 is made up of 16 amino acids.

CDR3 in DNA: TGTGCCAGCGCGGAGGCGGGCGAGCAGTACTTC. Protein: CASAEAGEQYF. J is TRBJ2-7 and V is TRBV25-1, with a weak D call TRBD2 (5 bases). V gave up 8 bases and J gave up 6 bases, with 11 bases separating them. Germline CDR1 reads MGHDK; CDR2 reads SYGVNS. The CDR3 has 11 residues.

The rearrangement links TRBV18 to TRBJ2-3; no definite D call. The CDR3 is made up of 15 amino acids. V lost 2 bases and J 3 bases, leaving 12 bases between the germline ends. In germline, CDR1 is KGHSH, CDR2 LQKENI. The CDR3 DNA is TGTGCCAGCTCACCAAACCACACGCCGACAGATACGCAGTATTTT. It encodes CASSPNHTPTDTQYF.

This sequence joins TRBV7-8 and TRBJ1-1; D not resolved. The V gene's germline CDR1 is SGHVS and CDR2 FQNEAQ. V was pared by 2 bases and J by 1 base, with 5 bases between. This CDR3 comprises 13 residues. This chain's CDR3 is CASSLSGNTEAFF. The CDR3 DNA is TGTGCCAGCAGCTTAAGCGGGAACACTGAAGCTTTCTTT.

CDR3 region: CSVGGTSGTNTGELFF. CDR3 DNA sequence: TGCAGCGTTGGAGGGACTAGCGGCACAAACACCGGGGAGCTGTTTTTT. V usage is TRBV29-1 and J usage is TRBJ2-2; 11 nucleotides agree with TRBD2. In germline, CDR1 is SQVTM, CDR2 ANQGSEA. This CDR3 comprises 16 residues. Unmatched junction bases numbered 6, after V lost 4 bases and J lost 2 bases.

This chain connects TRBV15 to TRBJ2-7; 7 nucleotides align to TRBD2. Germline CDR1 reads LNHNV; CDR2 reads YYDKDF (reference sequence). With V trimmed by 0 bases and J by 3 bases, 8 bases remained unmatched. This CDR3 is 16 amino acids long. The CDR3 is CATSRDRVAGYYEQYF. CDR3 DNA sequence: TGTGCCACCAGCAGAGATAGGGTAGCGGGTTACTACGAGCAGTACTTC.

This chain connects TRBV19 to TRBJ2-1, with D perhaps matching TRBD2 (5 bases). V lost 4 bases, J lost 3 bases, and 19 bases lay in between. Germline-derived CDR1 and CDR2 are LNHDA and SQIVND (reference sequence). The CDR3 loop spans 17 amino acids. The CDR3 loop is CASSTTSGSGLYNEQFF. CDR3 coding DNA: TGTGCCAGTAGTACGACCTCCGGAAGCGGCCTCTACAATGAGCAGTTCTTC.

V gene TRBV5-6 combines with J gene TRBJ2-5, with D tentatively TRBD2 (6 bases). V was pared by 2 bases and J by 5 bases, with 25 bases between. The CDR3 sequence is 18 residues long. The germline gives CDR1 SGHDT, CDR2 YYEEEE. This CDR3 is CASSFSRELAGVGETQYF. The DNA for the CDR3 is TGTGCCAGCAGCTTCAGTAGAGAACTAGCCGGAGTCGGGGAGACCCAGTACTTC.

Concerning this clone: This sample includes further DNA sequences coding for the same CDR3. This chain joins TRBV6-5 and TRBJ1-5; D unresolved. The CDR3 contains 15 residues. Between the trimmed V and J ends, which lost 0 bases and 0 bases, there was a span of 6 bases. CDR1 MNHEY and CDR2 SVGAGI come from the germline V gene. This CDR3 is CASSYSRNSNQPQHF. The DNA of the CDR3 is TGTGCCAGCAGTTACTCGCGGAATAGCAATCAGCCCCAGCATTTT.

This chain links TRBV15 with TRBJ1-3, with 9 bases that match TRBD1. J was trimmed by 5 bases and V by 2 bases; bases with no gene match: 4. CDR3 length: 15 amino acids. CDR1 and CDR2 from the germline V gene are LNHNV and YYDKDF (reference sequence). The CDR3 reads CATSRPGTGRNTIYF. In DNA, the CDR3 is TGTGCCACCAGCAGACCTGGGACAGGGAGAAACACCATATATTTT.

J is TRBJ1-6 and V is TRBV19; no firm D call. V was shortened by 6 bases and J by 9 bases, with 9 bases between the two germline ends. The length of the CDR3 is 12 residues. Germline V gene data show CDR1 as LNHDA and CDR2 as SQIVND (reference sequence). The CDR3 protein is CASSLDSSPLHF. The CDR3 DNA reads as TGTGCCAGTAGCCTGGACTCTTCACCCCTCCACTTT.